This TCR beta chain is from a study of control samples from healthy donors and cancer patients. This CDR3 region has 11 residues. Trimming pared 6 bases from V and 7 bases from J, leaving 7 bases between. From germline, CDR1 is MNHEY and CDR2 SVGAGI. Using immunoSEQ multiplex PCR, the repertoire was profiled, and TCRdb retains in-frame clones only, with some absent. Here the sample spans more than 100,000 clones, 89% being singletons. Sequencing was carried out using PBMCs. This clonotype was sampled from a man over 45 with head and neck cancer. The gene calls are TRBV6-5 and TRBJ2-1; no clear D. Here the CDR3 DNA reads TGTGCCAGCAGCGAGTGGAATGAGCAGTTCTTC. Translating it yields CASSEWNEQFF.